What follows are 18 T cell receptor beta chains derived from one specimen sequenced in a study of blood T cell repertoires in COVID-19. Profiling relied on immunoSEQ multiplex PCR, and the TCRdb table lists in-frame clones only, not all of them. This table has 200,000 to 250,000 clones, about four fifths appearing once. The specimen was PBMCs or T cells enriched from blood (not recorded which). Every receptor here comes from a woman between 40 and 50 years old with acute COVID-19.

The V call is TRBV30, the J call TRBJ2-3; no clear D. From germline, CDR1 is GTSNPN and CDR2 SVGIG (reference sequence). The germline V and J ends were trimmed by 7 bases and 6 bases, with 17 bases remaining between them. The CDR3 sequence is 13 residues long. The CDR3, as DNA: TGTGCCTTGGAAAGGCGGATCCGGGATACGCAGTATTTT. Translating gives CALERRIRDTQYF.

A single count supports this clone. The rearrangement uses TRBV7-6 and TRBJ1-1, with D uncertain. Germline CDR1 SGHVS, CDR2 FNYEAQ. The CDR3 covers 15 residues. V lost 2 bases and J 2 bases, leaving 12 bases between the germline ends. The CDR3, as DNA: TGTGCCAGCAGCTTACTGTGGGAGGGAAACACTGAAGCTTTCTTT. It translates to CASSLLWEGNTEAFF.

The gene calls are TRBV11-2 and TRBJ2-3; TRBD1 matches at 8 bases. V was clipped by 4 bases and J by 3 bases; unmatched bases: 6. Germline CDR1 reads SGHAT; CDR2 reads FQNNGV. The CDR3 totals 15 residues. The CDR3, as DNA: TGTGCCAGCAGCTGGGGGACAGGTACTACAGATACGCAGTATTTT. This codes for CASSWGTGTTDTQYF.

The table lists this clone with a count of one. The chain has TRBV5-1 and TRBJ1-2; 7 bases are a match to TRBD1. Trimming cost V 4 bases and J 4 bases; bases outside gene matches: 7. Germline CDR1 and CDR2: SGHRS and YFSETQ. This CDR3 has 14 amino acids. The DNA for the CDR3 is TGCGCCAGCAGCCCGGAGGGACAGAGCTATGGCTACACCTTC. This sequence encodes CASSPEGQSYGYTF.

The chain joins TRBV5-4 to TRBJ2-1; D is unclear. V was clipped by 1 base and J by 6 bases, with 8 bases between them. This CDR3 is built from 13 residues. The germline V gene encodes CDR1 SGHNT and CDR2 YYREEE (reference sequence). The CDR3: CASSLTSSNEQFF. DNA for the CDR3: TGTGCCAGCAGCTTGACCTCTAGCAATGAGCAGTTCTTC. The full variable domain, with the rest looked up from reference TRBV5-4 and TRBJ2-1, is ETGVTQSPTHLIKTRGQQVTLRCSSQSGHNTVSWYQQALGQGPQFIFQYYREEENGRGNFPPRFSGLQFPNYSSELNVNALELDDSALYLCASSLTSSNEQFFGPGTRLTVL.

This sequence joins TRBV7-9 and TRBJ2-2; D perhaps matches TRBD1 (6 bases). The CDR3 extends over 16 amino acids. V dropped 1 base and J dropped 2 bases, with 11 bases sitting between them. Germline values: CDR1 SEHNR, CDR2 FQNEAQ (reference sequence). CDR3 DNA: TGTGCCAGCAGCTTAGGGACAGCTCTCAACACCGGGGAGCTGTTTTTT. It yields the protein CASSLGTALNTGELFF.

The CDR3 sequence is CASSPQIQGNTEAFF. The CDR3 coding sequence is TGTGCCAGCAGCCCCCAGATCCAGGGGAACACTGAAGCTTTCTTT. V usage is TRBV11-2 and J usage is TRBJ1-1, with TRBD1 as a possible D gene (5 bases). V lost 5 bases and J lost 1, with 14 bases in between. The CDR3 loop spans 15 amino acids. Per germline, CDR1 SGHAT and CDR2 FQNNGV.

About this clone itself: This specimen includes other DNA sequences encoding the same CDR3. The chain combines TRBV20-1 with TRBJ1-2; D is uncertain. Germline V gene sequence: CDR1 DFQATT, CDR2 SNEGSKA (reference sequence). The CDR3 spans 9 residues. Deletions cut 3 bases from V and 8 bases from J, with 4 bases between. CDR3 sequence (DNA): TGCAGTGCTAGGGGCGGCTACACCTTC. Translating it yields CSARGGYTF.

The CDR3 nucleotides are TGTGCCACCGGGACTAGCGGGGCCCGGGTAGATACGCAGTATTTT. This encodes CATGTSGARVDTQYF. J is TRBJ2-3 and V is TRBV10-3, with TRBD2 matching over 13 bases. The CDR3 has 15 residues. Germline CDR1 reads ENHRY; CDR2 reads SYGVKD. V shed 10 bases and J 5 bases; nucleotides not matched to a gene: 9.

The J gene is TRBJ1-4, the V gene TRBV4-1; D is ambiguous. Germline V lookup: CDR1 MGHRA, CDR2 YSYEKL. V was cut by 0 bases and J by 7 bases, with 15 bases left in between. The CDR3 contains 16 residues. This chain's CDR3 is CASSQDETHTGEKLFF. Written as DNA, the CDR3 is TGCGCCAGCAGCCAAGATGAGACTCACACCGGTGAAAAACTGTTTTTT.

The chain couples TRBV11-2 to TRBJ2-7; 9 nucleotides match TRBD1. The CDR3 is made up of 17 amino acids. Germline V CDR1 and CDR2: SGHAT, FQNNGV. The V gene end was trimmed by 1 base and the J gene end by 3 bases; junction bases not matched to a gene: 10. The CDR3 nucleotides are TGTGCCAGCAGCTTAGTGGGTGGGGGGACAGGGCACTACGAGCAGTACTTC. It encodes CASSLVGGGTGHYEQYF.

The rearrangement links TRBV11-3 to TRBJ2-3, with 8 positions matching TRBD2. CDR3 length: 16 amino acids. Per germline, CDR1 SGHNT and CDR2 YENEEA. The J segment lost 1 base and the V segment lost 1 base, leaving 4 bases of the junction unmatched. CDR3 protein: CASSLGNSGGTDTQYF. CDR3 bases: TGTGCCAGCAGCTTAGGTAATAGCGGGGGCACAGATACGCAGTATTTT.

V and J are TRBV28 and TRBJ1-5; no firm D call. Trimming cost V 1 base and J 2 bases, with 12 bases left between them. The CDR3 contains 16 residues. The V gene's germline CDR1 is MDHEN and CDR2 SYDVKM. CDR3 sequence: CASSLSRGFGNQPQHF. The CDR3 DNA reads as TGTGCCAGCAGTTTATCACGGGGTTTCGGCAATCAGCCCCAGCATTTT.

Remarks on this clone: The same CDR3 also results from other DNA sequences found in this sample. This rearrangement joins TRBV24-1 to TRBJ1-2, with TRBD1 matching 9 bases. V lost 4 bases and J lost 4; bases outside the gene matches: 3. Germline V gene lookup returns CDR1 KGHDR and CDR2 SFDVKD. CDR3 length: 14 residues. This CDR3 is CATSDPTGGYGYTF. In DNA, the CDR3 is TGTGCCACCAGTGACCCGACAGGGGGCTATGGCTACACCTTC.

The chain carries TRBV6-5 and TRBJ1-6; no reliable D call. The CDR3 covers 16 residues. Germline V CDR1 and CDR2: MNHEY, SVGAGI. The germline V and J ends were trimmed by 0 bases and 5 bases, with 11 bases remaining between them. The CDR3: CASSYSKSGNNSPLHF. As DNA, the CDR3 is TGTGCCAGCAGTTACTCGAAGAGCGGCAATAATTCACCCCTCCACTTT.

CDR3 in amino acids: CASSLGGRGDGEAFF. The DNA for the CDR3 is TGCGCCAGCAGCCTGGGGGGTCGAGGCGATGGTGAAGCTTTCTTT. The J gene is TRBJ1-1, the V gene TRBV4-1, with D tentatively TRBD1 (5 bases). V dropped 4 bases and J dropped 7 bases, with 19 bases sitting between them. Germline loops: CDR1 MGHRA, CDR2 YSYEKL. CDR3 length: 15 residues.

This rearrangement joins TRBV5-1 to TRBJ1-1, with D unresolved. CDR3 length: 12 amino acids. CDR1 and CDR2 (germline): SGHRS, YFSETQ. V was trimmed by 0 bases and J by 5 bases, leaving 5 bases between them. The CDR3 DNA reads as TGCGCCAGCAGCTTGGTTCCGACTGAAGCTTTCTTT. Amino acids: CASSLVPTEAFF.

This sequence joins TRBV7-8 and TRBJ2-2, with 9 bases matching TRBD1. The CDR3 sequence is 19 residues long. With 5 bases clipped from V and 5 bases from J, the junction kept 18 bases outside the gene matches. Germline-derived CDR1 and CDR2 are SGHVS and FQNEAQ. This CDR3 reads CASSKSTRTGEGRTGELFF. DNA of the CDR3: TGTGCCAGCAGCAAGTCTACACGGACAGGGGAAGGAAGAACCGGGGAGCTGTTTTTT.